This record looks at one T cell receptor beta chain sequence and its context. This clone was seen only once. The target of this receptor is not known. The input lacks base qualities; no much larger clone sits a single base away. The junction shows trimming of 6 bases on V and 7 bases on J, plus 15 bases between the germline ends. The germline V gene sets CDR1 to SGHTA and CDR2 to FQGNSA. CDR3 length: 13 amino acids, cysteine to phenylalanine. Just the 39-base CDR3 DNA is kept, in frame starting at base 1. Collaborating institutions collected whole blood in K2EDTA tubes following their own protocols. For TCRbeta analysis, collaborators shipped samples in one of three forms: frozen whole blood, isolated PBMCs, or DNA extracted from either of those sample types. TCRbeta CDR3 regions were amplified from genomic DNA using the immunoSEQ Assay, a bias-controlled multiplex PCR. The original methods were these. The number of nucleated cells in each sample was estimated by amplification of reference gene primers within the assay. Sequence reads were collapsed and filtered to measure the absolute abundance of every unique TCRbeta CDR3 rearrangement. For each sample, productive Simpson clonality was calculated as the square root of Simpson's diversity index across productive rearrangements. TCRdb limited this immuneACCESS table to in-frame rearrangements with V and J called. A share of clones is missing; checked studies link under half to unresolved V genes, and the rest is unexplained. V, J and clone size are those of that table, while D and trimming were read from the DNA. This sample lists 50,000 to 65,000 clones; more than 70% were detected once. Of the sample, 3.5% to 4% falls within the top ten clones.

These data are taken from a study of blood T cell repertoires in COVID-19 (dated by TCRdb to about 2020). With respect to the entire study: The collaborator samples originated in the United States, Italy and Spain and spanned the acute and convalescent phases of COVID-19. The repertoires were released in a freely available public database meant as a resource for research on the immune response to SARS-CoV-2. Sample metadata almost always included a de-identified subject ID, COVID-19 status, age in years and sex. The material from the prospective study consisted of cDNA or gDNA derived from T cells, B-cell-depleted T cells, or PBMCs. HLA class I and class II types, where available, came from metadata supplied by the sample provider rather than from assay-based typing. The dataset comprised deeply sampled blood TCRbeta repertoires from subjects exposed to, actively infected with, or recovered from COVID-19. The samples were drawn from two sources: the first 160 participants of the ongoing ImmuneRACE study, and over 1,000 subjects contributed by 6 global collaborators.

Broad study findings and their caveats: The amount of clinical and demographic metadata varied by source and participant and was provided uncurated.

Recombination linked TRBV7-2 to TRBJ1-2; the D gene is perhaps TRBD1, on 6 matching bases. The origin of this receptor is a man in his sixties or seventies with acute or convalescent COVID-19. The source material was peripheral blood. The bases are TGTGCCAGCAGTTTCGATCGCAGGGGTGGCTACACCTTC. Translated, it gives CASSFDRRGGYTF.